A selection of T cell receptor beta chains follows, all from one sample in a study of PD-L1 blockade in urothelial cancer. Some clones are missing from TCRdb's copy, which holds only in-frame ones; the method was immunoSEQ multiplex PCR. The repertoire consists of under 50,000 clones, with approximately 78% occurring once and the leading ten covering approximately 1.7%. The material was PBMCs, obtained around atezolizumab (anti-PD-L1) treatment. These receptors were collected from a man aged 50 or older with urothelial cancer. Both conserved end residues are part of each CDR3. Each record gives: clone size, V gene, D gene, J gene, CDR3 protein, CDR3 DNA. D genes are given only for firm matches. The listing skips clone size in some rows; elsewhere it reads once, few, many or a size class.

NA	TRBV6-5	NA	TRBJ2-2	CASSFRQKTGELFF	TGTGCCAGCAGTTTCCGACAGAAAACCGGGGAGCTGTTTTTT
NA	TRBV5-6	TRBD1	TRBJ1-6	CASSPGTEVSSYNSPLHF	TGTGCCAGCAGCCCGGGGACAGAAGTTAGCTCCTATAATTCACCCCTCCACTTT
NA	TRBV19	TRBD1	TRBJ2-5	CASSNRDSQETQYF	TGTGCCAGTAGTAACCGGGACAGCCAAGAGACCCAGTACTTC
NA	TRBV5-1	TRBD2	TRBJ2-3	CASSLVGLAGADTQYF	TGCGCCAGCAGCTTGGTAGGACTAGCGGGGGCAGATACGCAGTATTTT
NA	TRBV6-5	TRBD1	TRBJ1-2	CASKGGPTNYGYTF	TGTGCCAGCAAAGGGGGCCCCACTAACTATGGCTACACCTTC
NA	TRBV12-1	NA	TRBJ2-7	CASSSIQSPRSTYEQYF	TGTGCCAGCAGCTCCATCCAGTCCCCCAGGTCAACCTACGAGCAGTACTTC
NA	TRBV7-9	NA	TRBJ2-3	CASSLARVDTQYF	TGTGCCAGCAGCTTAGCGAGGGTAGATACGCAGTATTTT
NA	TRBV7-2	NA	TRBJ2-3	CASSHGYTDTQYF	TGTGCCAGCAGCCACGGTTACACAGATACGCAGTATTTT
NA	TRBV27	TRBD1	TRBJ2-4	CASSPGQGENIQYF	TGTGCCAGCAGTCCCGGACAGGGAGAAAACATTCAGTACTTC
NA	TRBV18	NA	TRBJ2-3	CASSPRRDNTDTQYF	TGTGCCAGCTCACCACGTCGCGACAACACAGATACGCAGTATTTT
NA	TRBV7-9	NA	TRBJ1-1	CASSPVQVLNTEAFF	TGTGCCAGCAGCCCCGTCCAGGTGTTGAACACTGAAGCTTTCTTT
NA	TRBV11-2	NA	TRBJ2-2	CASSLWRNTGELFF	TGTGCCAGCAGCTTATGGAGGAACACCGGGGAGCTGTTTTTT
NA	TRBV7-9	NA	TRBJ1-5	CASSLVVGASNQPQHF	TGTGCCAGCAGCTTAGTTGTGGGAGCGAGCAATCAGCCCCAGCATTTT
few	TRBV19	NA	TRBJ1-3	CASSTDTGNTIYF	TGTGCCAGTAGTACCGACACTGGAAACACCATATATTTT
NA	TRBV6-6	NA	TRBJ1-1	CASSIQQNTEAFF	TGTGCCAGCAGTATACAGCAGAACACTGAAGCTTTCTTT
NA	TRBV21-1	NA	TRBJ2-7	CASSKAPSYIPYEQYF	TGTGCCAGCAGCAAAGCCCCTAGCTATATACCCTACGAGCAGTACTTC
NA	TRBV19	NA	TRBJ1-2	CASLNQGFNYGYTF	TGTGCCAGCCTTAACCAGGGATTCAACTATGGCTACACCTTC
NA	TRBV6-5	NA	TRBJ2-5	CASSYTVWAQETQYF	TGTGCCAGCAGTTACACGGTATGGGCGCAAGAGACCCAGTACTTC
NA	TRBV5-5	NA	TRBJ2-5	CASSLRSGQLGETQYF	TGTGCCAGCAGCTTGCGTAGCGGTCAACTCGGGGAGACCCAGTACTTC
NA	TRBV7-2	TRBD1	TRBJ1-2	CASSLTGGFYGYTF	TGTGCCAGCAGTTTGACAGGGGGTTTCTATGGCTACACCTTC
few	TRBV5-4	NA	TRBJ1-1	CASSLQGRSFAEAFF	TGTGCCAGCAGCTTGCAGGGGCGCTCCTTCGCTGAAGCTTTCTTT
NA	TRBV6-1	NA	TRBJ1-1	CASSEYPRSNTEAFF	TGTGCCAGCAGTGAATACCCCCGGTCGAACACTGAAGCTTTCTTT
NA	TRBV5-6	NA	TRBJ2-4	CASSIRLLAKNIQYF	TGTGCCAGCAGCATACGACTCCTAGCCAAAAACATTCAGTACTTC
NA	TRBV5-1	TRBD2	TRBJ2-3	CASSAFSGGTDTQYF	TGCGCCAGCAGCGCCTTTAGCGGGGGGACAGATACGCAGTATTTT
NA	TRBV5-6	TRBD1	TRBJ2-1	CASSLEDRGIDEQFF	TGTGCCAGCAGCTTGGAGGACAGGGGCATAGATGAGCAGTTCTTC
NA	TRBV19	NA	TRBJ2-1	CASSPPDSSYNEQFF	TGTGCCAGTAGTCCCCCAGACAGCTCCTACAATGAGCAGTTCTTC
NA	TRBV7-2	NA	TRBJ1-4	CASSLTGPNEKLFF	TGTGCCAGCAGCTTGACAGGACCTAATGAAAAACTGTTTTTT
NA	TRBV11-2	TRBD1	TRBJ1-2	CASSLGNSGTGGYTF	TGTGCCAGCAGCTTAGGTAACTCCGGGACAGGAGGCTACACCTTC
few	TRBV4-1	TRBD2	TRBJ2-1	CASSQPGGGRYNEQFF	TGCGCCAGCAGCCAACCCGGCGGGGGGCGTTACAATGAGCAGTTCTTC
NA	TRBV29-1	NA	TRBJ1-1	CSVEDRPQNTEAFF	TGCAGCGTTGAAGACAGGCCCCAGAACACTGAAGCTTTCTTT
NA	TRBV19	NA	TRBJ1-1	CASSPIGVITEAFF	TGTGCCAGTAGTCCTATAGGGGTAATCACTGAAGCTTTCTTT
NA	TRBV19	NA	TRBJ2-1	CASSIGQSYNEQFF	TGTGCCAGTAGTATCGGACAGTCCTACAATGAGCAGTTCTTC
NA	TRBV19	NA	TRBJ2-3	CASSRDSALYTQYF	TGTGCCAGTAGTAGGGATAGCGCATTGTATACGCAGTATTTT
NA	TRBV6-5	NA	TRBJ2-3	CASSYSTRARDTQYF	TGTGCCAGCAGTTACTCGACGAGGGCCCGGGATACGCAGTATTTT
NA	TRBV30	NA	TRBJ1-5	CAWRLKGRENQPQHF	TGTGCCTGGAGACTCAAGGGGAGGGAGAATCAGCCCCAGCATTTT
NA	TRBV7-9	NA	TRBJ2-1	CASSSRLDSYNEQFF	TGTGCCAGCAGCTCGCGACTGGACTCCTACAATGAGCAGTTCTTC
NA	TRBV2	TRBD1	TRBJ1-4	CASSLQGAANEKLFF	TGTGCCAGCAGCTTACAGGGGGCGGCTAATGAAAAACTGTTTTTT
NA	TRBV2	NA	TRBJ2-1	CASSEDRHNEQFF	TGTGCCAGCAGTGAAGACAGACACAATGAGCAGTTCTTC
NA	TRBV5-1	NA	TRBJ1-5	CASSSTIGQPQHF	TGCGCCAGCAGCTCCACAATCGGGCAGCCCCAGCATTTT
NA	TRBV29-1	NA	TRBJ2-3	CSGGALRGSTDTQYF	TGCAGCGGTGGGGCCTTACGGGGGAGCACAGATACGCAGTATTTT
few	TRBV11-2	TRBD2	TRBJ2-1	CASSLLAGQFF	TGTGCCAGCAGCTTACTAGCGGGGCAGTTCTTC
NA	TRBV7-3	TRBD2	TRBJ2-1	CASSPLAGGVNEQFF	TGTGCCAGCAGCCCCCTAGCGGGAGGGGTGAATGAGCAGTTCTTC
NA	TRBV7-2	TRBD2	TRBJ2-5	CASSHSGRGETQYF	TGTGCCAGCAGCCATAGCGGGAGAGGGGAGACCCAGTACTTC
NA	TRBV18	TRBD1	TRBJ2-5	CASSPLSTGGPKETQYF	TGTGCCAGCTCACCACTTTCCACAGGGGGTCCCAAAGAGACCCAGTACTTC
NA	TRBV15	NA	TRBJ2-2	CATSSRKGGPVGELFF	TGTGCCACCAGCAGCCGAAAGGGGGGGCCGGTCGGGGAGCTGTTTTTT
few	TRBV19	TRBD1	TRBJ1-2	CASRTGWGYTF	TGTGCCAGTAGGACAGGGTGGGGCTACACCTTC